What follows is one TCR beta chain and its context. The antigen is not known. Libraries were prepared by immunoSEQ multiplex PCR; TCRdb keeps only in-frame clonotypes and omits some of them. Of more than 150,000 clones in the sample, around 89% were seen once. These data are taken from a study of T cell responses to AZD1222 COVID-19 vaccine. About the study: Timing groups of about 4 and about 12 weeks for second doses were pooled. Study-level findings and limits: Repertoires were obtained solely post-peak T cell response. A mostly white British donor set with more females was recruited, and clonal diversity was possibly underestimated. Baseline seropositivity characterized only a handful of AZD1222 recipients.

V lost 4 bases and J 2 bases, leaving 16 bases between the germline ends. Per the germline V gene, CDR1 is SGHTA and CDR2 is FQGNSA. CDR3 length: 16 residues. The V gene is TRBV7-2, the J gene TRBJ2-3; D possibly corresponds to TRBD1 (5 bases). The TCR sequence derives from an adult in good health. The specimen was peripheral blood, collected on day 0 of AZD1222 vaccination. As DNA, the CDR3 is TGTGCCAGCAGCTCCCTTCTAGGGGTTAACACAGATACGCAGTATTTT. Translating it yields CASSSLLGVNTDTQYF. Drawing the rest from reference TRBV7-2 and TRBJ2-3, the complete variable domain is GAGVSQSPSNKVTEKGKDVELRCDPISGHTALYWYRQSLGQGLEFLIYFQGNSAPDKSGLPSDRFSAERTGGSVSTLTIQRTQQEDSAVYLCASSSLLGVNTDTQYFGPGTRLTVL.